This T cell receptor beta chain was found in a study of blood T cell repertoires in COVID-19. In the study overall: In each case, the material was cDNA or gDNA derived from T cells, B-cell-depleted T cells, or PBMCs.

Profiled with immunoSEQ multiplex PCR; TCRdb holds only in-frame clones, not every one. The repertoire consists of fewer than 250,000 clones, with about 91% occurring once and the leading ten covering 4% to 6%. Trimming removed 4 bases from V and 4 bases from J, with 8 bases in between. From germline, CDR1 is SNHLY and CDR2 FYNNEI. The CDR3 length is 14 residues. The rearrangement uses TRBV2 and TRBJ1-6, with D possibly TRBD1 on 5 matching bases. The sequencing sample was made of peripheral blood. The source is a woman in her forties with acute or convalescent COVID-19. CDR3 coding DNA: TGTGCCAGCAGTGTTCGGGGGTATAATTCACCCCTCCACTTT. Protein sequence: CASSVRGYNSPLHF.